This TCR beta chain was found in a study of shared clonotypes between healthy human individuals. Findings of the study overall: Only blood underwent sampling, and tissue repertoires likely differ.

It was at deep level that the assay was run. Data came from immunoSEQ multiplex PCR; TCRdb stores just in-frame clones and leaves some out. The data contain under 2.5 million clones, about 90% of them seen just once; the ten biggest clones take up approximately 0.4%. A remark on this clone: What it recognizes is unknown.

This CDR3 region has 19 residues. Germline trimming cut 3 bases from V and 0 bases from J; bases unmatched to any gene: 9. In germline, CDR1 is MGHRA, CDR2 YSYEKL. Sequenced input: naive CD4+ T cells from PBMCs. Sample subset: CD45RA+ positively selected. V usage is TRBV4-1 and J usage is TRBJ2-6; 9 nucleotides align to TRBD1. The sequence was collected from a man younger than 35 in good health. Some clones in this sample may be carry-over from other donors' samples. The CDR3 loop reads CASSHIRDRASSGANVLTF. The CDR3, as DNA: TGCGCCAGCAGCCACATCCGGGACAGGGCATCCTCTGGGGCCAACGTCCTGACTTTC.